These T cell receptor beta chains were read from a single sample in a study of spatial heterogeneity in lung cancer. TCRdb re-called the 5' RACE reads with MiXCR, one entry per CDR3 protein. Of about 100,000 distinct CDR3 sequences listed, approximately 4% were seen once; the top ten hold less than 25%. Here the sequenced sample was lung tumor tissue, taken at surgery. The receptors derive from a male donor with early-stage non-small cell lung cancer. CDR3s include the opening cysteine and the closing phenylalanine or tryptophan. Fields, in order: D gene, clone size, V gene, CDR3 length, J gene, CDR3 protein, CDR3 DNA. D genes are given only for firm matches. Only part of the rows carry a size: once, few, many, or a class if the clone is expanded.

TRBD2,NA,TRBV5-1,14,TRBJ2-7,CASSATASGYEQYF,TGCGCCAGCAGCGCGACGGCTAGCGGCTACGAGCAGTACTTC
NA,many,TRBV21-1,13,TRBJ2-5,CAISPLLQETQYF,TGTGCCATCTCGCCGTTATTACAAGAGACCCAGTACTTC
NA,many,TRBV27,18,TRBJ2-7,CASSLSTNLPGLSYEQYF,TGTGCCAGCAGTTTATCGACAAATCTCCCCGGGCTTTCCTACGAGCAGTACTTC
NA,many,TRBV5-5,12,TRBJ1-2,CASTLGPYGYTF,TGTGCCAGCACTCTTGGTCCCTATGGCTACACCTTC
TRBD1,many,TRBV2,14,TRBJ1-4,CASGPDRENEKLFF,TGTGCCAGCGGACCAGACAGGGAGAATGAAAAACTGTTTTTT
NA,few,TRBV28,14,TRBJ2-5,CASASPGGRETQYF,TGTGCCAGCGCCTCTCCGGGGGGCAGAGAGACCCAGTACTTC
TRBD2,NA,TRBV25-1,14,TRBJ2-1,CASRSSGSRNEQFF,TGTGCCAGTCGTTCTAGCGGGAGCCGCAATGAGCAGTTCTTC
NA,few,TRBV4-2,15,TRBJ1-5,CASSRRTDSNQPQHF,TGTGCCAGCAGCCGCCGGACGGATAGCAATCAGCCCCAGCATTTT
NA,many,TRBV18,13,TRBJ2-3,CASSPASTDTQYF,TGTGCCAGCTCACCTGCTAGCACAGATACGCAGTATTTT
NA,NA,TRBV20-1,16,TRBJ1-5,CSARARDRGYRQPQHF,TGCAGTGCTAGAGCCCGGGATAGGGGTTATCGTCAGCCCCAGCATTTT
NA,many,TRBV12-3/TRBV12-4,13,TRBJ2-3,CASFGGPGDTQYF,TGTGCCAGCTTTGGGGGTCCAGGAGATACGCAGTATTTT
NA,many,TRBV6-5,11,TRBJ2-4,CASSYGDIQYF,TGTGCCAGCAGTTACGGGGACATTCAGTACTTC
NA,many,TRBV3-1,15,TRBJ2-2,CASSHGAANTGELFF,TGTGCCAGCAGCCACGGAGCGGCGAACACCGGGGAGCTGTTTTTT
TRBD1,NA,TRBV6-2/TRBV6-3,16,TRBJ1-5,CASSYSGDRGRRPQHF,TGTGCCAGCAGTTACTCGGGGGACAGGGGGCGTAGGCCCCAGCATTTT
NA,many,TRBV6-2/TRBV6-3,14,TRBJ2-4,CATIRGGAKNIQYF,TGTGCCACAATCAGAGGCGGAGCCAAAAACATTCAGTACTTC
NA,many,TRBV7-2,14,TRBJ2-5,CASSKWAGEETQYF,TGTGCCAGCAGCAAGTGGGCAGGGGAAGAGACCCAGTACTTC
NA,many,TRBV6-1,12,TRBJ2-7,CASSPSGYEQYF,TGTGCCAGCAGCCCGAGTGGCTACGAGCAGTACTTC
TRBD2,NA,TRBV28,15,TRBJ2-7,CASSDLSGSSYEQYF,TGTGCCAGCAGCGATCTCAGCGGGAGCTCCTACGAGCAGTACTTC
TRBD1,many,TRBV7-9,17,TRBJ1-6,CASSLEDRGYNNSPLHF,TGTGCCAGCAGCTTGGAAGACAGGGGTTATAATAATTCACCCCTCCACTTT
NA,many,TRBV7-8,14,TRBJ2-5,CASSLGYSQQTQYF,TGTGCCAGCAGCTTAGGTTACAGCCAACAGACCCAGTACTTC
TRBD1,many,TRBV30,13,TRBJ1-1,CAWRVDRAAEAFF,TGTGCCTGGAGGGTGGACAGGGCCGCTGAAGCTTTCTTT
NA,NA,TRBV4-1,16,TRBJ1-2,CASSQEGGGQSYGYTF,TGCGCCAGCAGCCAAGAAGGAGGAGGACAGAGCTATGGCTACACCTTC
NA,NA,TRBV6-4,14,TRBJ1-6,CASSETARATPLHF,TGTGCCAGCAGTGAGACGGCCCGGGCGACACCCCTCCACTTT
NA,many,TRBV7-9,11,TRBJ2-4,CASSFKNIQYF,TGTGCCAGCAGCTTCAAAAACATTCAGTACTTC
NA,few,TRBV28,15,TRBJ1-1,CASGPQGFGSTEAFF,TGTGCCAGCGGACCGCAGGGGTTTGGGAGCACTGAAGCTTTCTTT
NA,NA,TRBV18,15,TRBJ2-2,CASSPTSGNTGELFF,TGTGCCAGCTCGCCCACTAGTGGGAACACCGGGGAGCTGTTTTTT
NA,many,TRBV15,15,TRBJ2-7,CATSRGATGSDEQYF,TGTGCCACCAGCAGAGGGGCTACAGGGAGTGACGAGCAGTACTTC
TRBD1,NA,TRBV28,17,TRBJ2-5,CASSSETGTGGVETQYF,TGTGCCAGCAGTTCAGAGACCGGGACAGGGGGCGTTGAGACCCAGTACTTC
NA,many,TRBV28,15,TRBJ2-3,CASSLPGTSTDTQYF,TGTGCCAGCAGTTTGCCTGGGACTAGCACAGATACGCAGTATTTT
NA,many,TRBV7-2,16,TRBJ1-2,CASSLVLGVVFYGYTF,TGTGCCAGCAGCTTAGTGTTAGGGGTTGTGTTCTATGGCTACACCTTC
NA,many,TRBV11-2,15,TRBJ2-6,CASSPFVSGANVLTF,TGTGCCAGCAGCCCTTTTGTCTCTGGGGCCAACGTCCTGACTTTC
NA,many,TRBV29-1,12,TRBJ2-5,CSGGPRTETQYF,TGCAGCGGCGGGCCGAGGACGGAGACCCAGTACTTC
NA,many,TRBV12-5,13,TRBJ1-5,CASARDSNQPQHF,TGTGCTAGTGCGAGGGATAGCAATCAGCCCCAGCATTTT
NA,many,TRBV28,14,TRBJ2-2,CASSFMAGTGELFF,TGTGCCAGCAGTTTCATGGCGGGAACCGGGGAGCTGTTTTTT
TRBD2,NA,TRBV12-3/TRBV12-4,19,TRBJ2-2,CASSLGLASGAFDTGELFF,TGTGCCAGCAGTTTGGGCCTAGCTAGCGGGGCCTTCGACACCGGGGAGCTGTTTTTT
NA,many,TRBV7-9,15,TRBJ2-3,CASSPPDVTRDTQYF,TGTGCCAGCTCCCCCCCGGACGTAACAAGGGATACGCAGTATTTT
NA,many,TRBV5-5,14,TRBJ2-5,CASTLGPAEETQYF,TGTGCCAGCACCCTTGGACCAGCTGAAGAGACCCAGTACTTC
NA,many,TRBV6-1,14,TRBJ2-7,CASSEWQGPYEQYF,TGTGCCAGCAGTGAGTGGCAGGGTCCCTACGAGCAGTACTTC
NA,many,TRBV15,14,TRBJ1-6,CATSRDDSLFALHF,TGTGCCACCAGCAGAGATGATAGTCTTTTTGCCCTCCACTTT
TRBD2,many,TRBV28,16,TRBJ2-3,CASSLIRAGGADTQYF,TGTGCCAGCAGTTTAATTAGGGCGGGAGGAGCAGATACGCAGTATTTT
TRBD1,many,TRBV6-2/TRBV6-3,13,TRBJ1-5,CASRDRGNQPQHF,TGTGCCAGCAGGGACAGGGGTAATCAGCCCCAGCATTTT